Below, 16 T cell receptor beta chains from the same sample are listed, as sequenced in a study of response to subunit inactivated influenza vaccine. One entry per CDR3 protein results from TCRdb running MiXCR on the RT-PCR reads. The sample lists approximately 530,000 distinct CDR3 sequences, 7.5% to 8.5% occurring once. Material: PBMCs from blood, obtained around 2 years after vaccination. The source is a man between 45 and 75 years old who received an inactivated influenza vaccine.

The table lists this clonotype with many counts. This chain joins TRBV14 and TRBJ2-5, with 13 bases identical to TRBD2. The CDR3 covers 17 residues. V shed 4 bases and J 5 bases; nucleotides not matched to a gene: 10. Germline V gives CDR1 SGHDN, CDR2 FVKESK. The CDR3 coding sequence is TGTGCCAGCAGCCCGGGGACTAGCGGGGCCATGTGGGAGACCCAGTACTTC. It is translated as CASSPGTSGAMWETQYF.

This clonotype showed up just a few times. The chain employs TRBV9 and TRBJ2-7; 8 bases match TRBD1. Germline V gene data show CDR1 as SGDLS and CDR2 as YYNGEE. V shed 3 bases, J shed 7 bases, and the junction held 9 bases outside the gene matches. This CDR3 spans 14 amino acids. As DNA, the CDR3 is TGTGCCAGCAGCGGAGGACAGGGTGGTCGTGAGCAGTACTTC. The encoded protein is CASSGGQGGREQYF.

The genes are TRBV7-9 and TRBJ1-2, with D perhaps matching TRBD1 (5 bases). Deletions cut 4 bases from V and 8 bases from J, with 17 bases between. The CDR3 is 14 residues long. The germline gives CDR1 SEHNR, CDR2 FQNEAQ (reference sequence). The CDR3 spells CASSSPGTLKGYTF. The CDR3 nucleotides read TGTGCCAGCAGCTCGCCCGGGACTCTTAAGGGCTACACCTTC.

The V gene is TRBV28, the J gene TRBJ2-1; TRBD2 aligns across 13 bases. The germline V gene has CDR1 MDHEN and CDR2 SYDVKM. There are 12 residues in the CDR3. Trimming at V came to 5 bases and at J to 15 bases, leaving 4 bases not matched to a gene. CDR3 residues: CASSTTSGRMFF. In DNA form, the CDR3 reads TGTGCCAGCAGTACGACTAGCGGGAGGATGTTCTTC.

At least ten counts were recorded for this clonotype. The chain couples TRBV5-1 to TRBJ2-7; TRBD2 aligns across 10 bases. V gave up 0 bases and J gave up 3 bases; unmatched junction bases: 3. Germline CDR1 reads SGHRS; CDR2 reads YFSETQ. The CDR3 runs 15 residues. CDR3 sequence: CASSLGASGSYEQYF. CDR3 nucleotide sequence: TGCGCCAGCAGCTTGGGGGCTAGCGGGAGCTACGAGCAGTACTTC.

This clonotype occurred many times. The CDR3 DNA reads as TGCGCCAGCAGAGAATCGAACACCGGGGAGCTGTTTTTT. As protein: CASRESNTGELFF. The rearrangement uses TRBV5-1 and TRBJ2-2; D remains unclear. The CDR3 has 13 residues. V was clipped by 5 bases and J by 0 bases, with 5 bases between them. Germline CDR1 and CDR2: SGHRS and YFSETQ. The variable domain in full, completed from reference TRBV5-1 and TRBJ2-2, reads KAGVTQTPRYLIKTRGQQVTLSCSPISGHRSVSWYQQTPGQGLQFLFEYFSETQRNKGNFPGRFSGRQFSNSRSEMNVSTLELGDSALYLCASRESNTGELFFGEGSRLTVL.

With respect to this clonotype: A read error is possible here, since a much larger clone lies one base away. This sequence joins TRBV7-2 and TRBJ2-5; perhaps TRBD1 as D (5 bases). The length of the CDR3 is 13 residues. The germline CDR1 and CDR2 sequences are SGHTA and FQGNSA. V was cut by 4 bases and J by 2 bases, with 8 bases left in between. CDR3 bases: TGTGCCAGCAGCTGCAGGGTTCAAGAGACCCAGTACTTC. It codes for CASSCRVQETQYF.

This clonotype was seen a few times. The rearrangement links TRBV12-3 or TRBV12-4 to TRBJ2-2; D is unclear. Trimming removed 7 bases at V and 6 bases at J, with 9 bases between. CDR3 length: 12 residues. The CDR3 sequence is CASTSSPGELFF. The CDR3 bases are TGTGCCAGCACCTCAAGCCCCGGGGAGCTGTTTTTT.

This clonotype came up many times. This chain links TRBV4-1 with TRBJ2-7; 7 bases are a match to TRBD1. Germline V gene lookup returns CDR1 MGHRA and CDR2 YSYEKL. Trimming removed 2 bases from V and 2 bases from J; junction bases left unmatched: 3. CDR3 size: 14 residues. The CDR3 DNA is TGCGCCAGCAGCCAAAACAGGGGCACCTACGAGCAGTACTTC. This translates into CASSQNRGTYEQYF.

This clonotype was recorded at least ten times. V is TRBV28 and J is TRBJ1-2; D is undetermined. This CDR3 contains 13 residues. The germline V and J ends were trimmed by 3 bases and 4 bases, with 9 bases remaining between them. Germline assignment: CDR1 MDHEN and CDR2 SYDVKM. The CDR3 DNA sequence: TGTGCCAGCAGTTTGGTGGGCTCCTATGGCTACACCTTC. It translates to CASSLVGSYGYTF.

Notes on this clonotype: With a much larger clone just one base away, this may be a read error. The chain joins TRBV7-2 to TRBJ2-4; 10 bases line up with TRBD2. With V trimmed by 0 bases and J by 5 bases, 13 bases remained unmatched. The CDR3 length is 19 residues. Germline lookup yields CDR1 SGHTA and CDR2 FQGNSA. The chain's CDR3 is CASSLAGFTSGMEENIQYF. CDR3 in DNA: TGTGCCAGCAGCTTAGCGGGGTTTACTAGCGGGATGGAGGAAAACATTCAGTACTTC.

This clonotype was detected ten times or more. The rearrangement uses TRBV20-1 and TRBJ2-1, with 9 nucleotides matching TRBD2. The CDR3 extends over 15 amino acids. V gave up 0 bases and J gave up 9 bases; unmatched junction bases: 9. Germline V CDR1 and CDR2: DFQATT, SNEGSKA (reference sequence). The CDR3 reads CSARDTLAGRSEQFF. The CDR3 region has the DNA TGCAGTGCTAGAGATACTCTAGCGGGGAGGTCTGAGCAGTTCTTC.

The rearrangement joins TRBV6-2 or TRBV6-3 to TRBJ1-1; D is ambiguous. V was cut by 0 bases and J by 2 bases, with 10 bases left in between. Germline V gives CDR1 MNHEY, CDR2 SVGEGT. This CDR3 is 15 amino acids long. The CDR3 here is CASSYSMSFNTEAFF. CDR3 in DNA: TGTGCCAGCAGTTACTCGATGAGTTTTAACACTGAAGCTTTCTTT.

Ten or more counts support this clonotype. The chain couples TRBV7-8 to TRBJ2-7; 9 positions agree with TRBD1. This CDR3 has 15 residues. Germline CDR1 reads SGHVS; CDR2 reads FQNEAQ. The V segment lost 4 bases and the J segment 2 bases; nucleotides outside the gene matches: 6. CDR3 sequence (DNA): TGTGCCAGCAGCTGGCGCCGGACAGGGGCCTACGAGCAGTACTTC. Protein: CASSWRRTGAYEQYF.

This clonotype has a handful of counts. V is TRBV20-1 and J is TRBJ1-5, with 7 bases matching TRBD1. This CDR3 contains 15 residues. Germline V CDR1 and CDR2: DFQATT, SNEGSKA (reference sequence). The junction had 8 bases not matched to a gene; V was cut back by 5 bases and J by 1 base. CDR3 nucleotides: TGCAGTGCTTCAATCGGGACAGTAAGCAATCAGCCCCAGCATTTT. Protein product: CSASIGTVSNQPQHF.

This clonotype was seen ten or more times. This rearrangement joins TRBV23-1 to TRBJ2-1; D remains ambiguous. TRBV23-1 is identified as an open reading frame with a role that is uncertain. V shed 7 bases and J shed 6 bases, with 22 bases lying between them. The CDR3 has 16 residues. CDR3 DNA: TGCGCCAGCAAACAACGTGGTCTCAAGTGGTGCAATGAGCAGTTCTTC. This codes for CASKQRGLKWCNEQFF.